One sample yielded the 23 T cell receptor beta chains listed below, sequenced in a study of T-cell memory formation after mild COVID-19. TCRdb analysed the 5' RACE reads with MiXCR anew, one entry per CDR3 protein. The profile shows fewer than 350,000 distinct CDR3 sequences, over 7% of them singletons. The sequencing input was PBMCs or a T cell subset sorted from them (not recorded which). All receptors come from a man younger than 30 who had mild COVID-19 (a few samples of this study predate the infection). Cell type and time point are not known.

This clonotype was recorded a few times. This chain's CDR3 is CASSQAPQRRAGYTF. The CDR3 nucleotides read TGCGCCAGCAGCCAAGCCCCCCAGCGACGAGCTGGCTACACCTTC. This chain joins TRBV4-1 and TRBJ1-2; D is ambiguous. Trimming left V 1 base short and J 7 bases short, with 16 bases between. Germline CDR1 is MGHRA and CDR2 is YSYEKL. The CDR3 has 15 amino acids.

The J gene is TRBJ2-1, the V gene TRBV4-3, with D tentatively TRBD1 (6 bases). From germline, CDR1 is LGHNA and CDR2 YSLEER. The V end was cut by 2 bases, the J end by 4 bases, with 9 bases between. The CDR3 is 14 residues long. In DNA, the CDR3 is TGCGCCAGCAGCCAATCGGACAGTTACAATGAGCAGTTCTTC. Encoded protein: CASSQSDSYNEQFF.

CDR3 in DNA: TGTGCCAGCAGCGCCCCCGGGGGAGGGCGCACAGATACGCAGTATTTT. Translated, it gives CASSAPGGGRTDTQYF. The chain employs TRBV7-2 and TRBJ2-3; 7 bases align to TRBD2. Per germline, CDR1 SGHTA and CDR2 FQGNSA. Trimming at V came to 5 bases and at J to 1 base, leaving 9 bases not matched to a gene. The CDR3 spans 16 residues.

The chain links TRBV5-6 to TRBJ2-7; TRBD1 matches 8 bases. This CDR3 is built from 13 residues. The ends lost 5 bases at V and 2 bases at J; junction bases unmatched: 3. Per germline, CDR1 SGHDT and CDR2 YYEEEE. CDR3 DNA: TGTGCCAGCAGTTGGGGACAGGCCTACGAGCAGTACGTC. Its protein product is CASSWGQAYEQYV.

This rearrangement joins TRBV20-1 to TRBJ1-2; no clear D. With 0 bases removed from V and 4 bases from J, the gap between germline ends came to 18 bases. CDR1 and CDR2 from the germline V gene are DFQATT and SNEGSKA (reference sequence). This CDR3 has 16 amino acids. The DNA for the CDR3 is TGCAGTGCTAGAGATTCCTCTATCATATTCTCCTATGGCTACACCTTC. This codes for CSARDSSIIFSYGYTF.

The CDR3 is CASSPQQGWETQYF. The DNA for the CDR3 is TGTGCCAGCAGCCCACAACAGGGTTGGGAGACCCAGTACTTC. The chain combines TRBV7-8 with TRBJ2-5; possible D gene TRBD1, 6 bases. Between the trimmed V and J ends, which lost 5 bases and 5 bases, there was a span of 15 bases. This CDR3 region has 14 residues. Per the germline V gene, CDR1 is SGHVS and CDR2 is FQNEAQ.

Here the CDR3 DNA reads TGCAGCGTCAGGGGGCCCAACACCGGGGAGCTGTTTTTT. Translated: CSVRGPNTGELFF. The V gene is TRBV29-1, the J gene TRBJ2-2; 8 bases match TRBD1. Germline CDR1 is SQVTM and CDR2 is ANQGSEA. The CDR3 has 13 residues. J was trimmed by 2 bases and V by 6 bases; bases with no gene match: 2.

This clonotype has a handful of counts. This CDR3 reads CASSLLVRGALNTGELFF. CDR3 bases: TGCGCCAGCAGCTTGCTCGTACGGGGGGCCTTGAACACCGGGGAGCTGTTTTTT. The genes are TRBV5-1 and TRBJ2-2; a possible D gene is TRBD2 (7 bases). Trimming pared 1 base from V and 1 base from J, leaving 17 bases between. Per germline, CDR1 SGHRS and CDR2 YFSETQ. The CDR3 is made up of 18 amino acids.

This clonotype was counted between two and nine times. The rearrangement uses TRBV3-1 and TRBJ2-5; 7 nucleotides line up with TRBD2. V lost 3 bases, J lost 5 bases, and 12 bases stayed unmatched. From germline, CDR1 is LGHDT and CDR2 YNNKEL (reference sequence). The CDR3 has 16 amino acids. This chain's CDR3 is CASSHGLVLEIETQYF. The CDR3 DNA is TGTGCCAGCAGCCACGGACTAGTTCTTGAAATCGAGACCCAGTACTTC.

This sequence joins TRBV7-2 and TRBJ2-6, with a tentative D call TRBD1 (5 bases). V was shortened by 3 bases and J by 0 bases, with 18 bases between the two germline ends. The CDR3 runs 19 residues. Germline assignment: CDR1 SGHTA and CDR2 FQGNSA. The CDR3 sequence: CASSLIYQGPTSGANVLTF. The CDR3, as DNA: TGTGCCAGCAGCTTGATATATCAGGGTCCGACCTCTGGGGCCAACGTCCTGACTTTC.

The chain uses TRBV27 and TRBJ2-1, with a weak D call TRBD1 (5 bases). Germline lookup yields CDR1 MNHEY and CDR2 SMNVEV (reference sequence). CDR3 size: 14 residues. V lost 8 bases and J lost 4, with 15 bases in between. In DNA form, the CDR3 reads TGTGCCAGCCGACGGTTCAGGGAATACAATGAGCAGTTCTTC. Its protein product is CASRRFREYNEQFF.

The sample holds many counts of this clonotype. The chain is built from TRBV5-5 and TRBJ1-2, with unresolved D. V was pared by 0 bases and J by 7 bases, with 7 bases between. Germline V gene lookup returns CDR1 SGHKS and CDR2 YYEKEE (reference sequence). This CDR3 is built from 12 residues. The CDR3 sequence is CASSLGGLGYTF. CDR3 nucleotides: TGTGCCAGCAGCTTGGGAGGGCTTGGCTACACCTTC.

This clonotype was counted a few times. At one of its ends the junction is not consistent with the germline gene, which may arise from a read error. CDR3 nucleotide sequence: TGTGCTAGCAGCTTAGGGAAAGGGGCGACCCAGTACTTC. Encoded protein: CASSLGKGATQYF. This sequence joins TRBV7-7 and TRBJ2-5, with D tentatively TRBD1 (5 bases). This CDR3 spans 13 amino acids. Germline loops: CDR1 SSHAT, CDR2 FNYEAQ (reference sequence).

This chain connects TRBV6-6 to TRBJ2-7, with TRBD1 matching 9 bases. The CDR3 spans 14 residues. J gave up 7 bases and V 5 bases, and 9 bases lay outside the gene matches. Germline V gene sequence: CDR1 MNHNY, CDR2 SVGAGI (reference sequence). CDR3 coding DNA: TGTGCCAGCAGTCGTCAGGACAGGGGACGGGAGCAGTACGTC. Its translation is CASSRQDRGREQYV.

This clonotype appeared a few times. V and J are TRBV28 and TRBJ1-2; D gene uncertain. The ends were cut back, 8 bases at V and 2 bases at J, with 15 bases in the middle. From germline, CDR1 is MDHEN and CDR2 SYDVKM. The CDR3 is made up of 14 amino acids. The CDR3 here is CASSGPVSNYGYTF. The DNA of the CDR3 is TGTGCCAGCTCAGGACCAGTCTCAAACTATGGCTACACCTTC.

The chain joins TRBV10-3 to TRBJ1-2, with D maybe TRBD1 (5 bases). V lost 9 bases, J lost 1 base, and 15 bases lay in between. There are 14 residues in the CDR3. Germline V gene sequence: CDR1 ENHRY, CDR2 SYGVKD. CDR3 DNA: TGTGCCATTCAGAACAGGACCTTTAACTATGGCTACACCTTC. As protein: CAIQNRTFNYGYTF.

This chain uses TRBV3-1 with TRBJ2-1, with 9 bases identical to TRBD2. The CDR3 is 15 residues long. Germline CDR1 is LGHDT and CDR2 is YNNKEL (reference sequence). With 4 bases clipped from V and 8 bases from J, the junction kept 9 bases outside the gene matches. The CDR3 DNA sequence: TGTGCCAGCAGCCGTACTAGCGGGTTACCGGATGAGCAGTTCTTC. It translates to CASSRTSGLPDEQFF.

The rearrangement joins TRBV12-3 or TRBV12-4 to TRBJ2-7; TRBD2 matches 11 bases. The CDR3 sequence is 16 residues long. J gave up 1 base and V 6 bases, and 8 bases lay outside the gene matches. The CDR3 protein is CASSQGTSGGSYEQYF. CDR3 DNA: TGTGCCAGCAGCCAAGGCACTAGCGGGGGTTCCTACGAGCAGTACTTC.

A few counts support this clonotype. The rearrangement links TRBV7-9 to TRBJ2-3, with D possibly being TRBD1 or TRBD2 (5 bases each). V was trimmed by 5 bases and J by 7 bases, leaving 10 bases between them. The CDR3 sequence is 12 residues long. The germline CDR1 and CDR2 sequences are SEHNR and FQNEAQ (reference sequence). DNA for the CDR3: TGTGCCAGCAGCCCAGGGAGTCATACGCAGTATTTT. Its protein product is CASSPGSHTQYF.

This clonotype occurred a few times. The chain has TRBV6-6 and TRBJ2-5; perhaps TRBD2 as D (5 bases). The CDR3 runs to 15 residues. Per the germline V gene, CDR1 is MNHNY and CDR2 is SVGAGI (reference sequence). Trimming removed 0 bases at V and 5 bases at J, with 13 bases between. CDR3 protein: CASSYSSGEFETQYF. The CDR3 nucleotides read TGTGCCAGCAGTTACTCGTCTGGGGAGTTTGAGACCCAGTACTTC.

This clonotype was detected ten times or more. The CDR3 here is CASSLGGGGDYEQYV. CDR3 nucleotide sequence: TGTGCCAGCAGCCTAGGGGGAGGTGGGGATTACGAGCAGTACGTC. The gene calls are TRBV7-6 and TRBJ2-7, with D perhaps TRBD1 or TRBD2 (6 bases each). V gave up 5 bases and J gave up 4 bases, with 18 bases separating them. Germline V CDR1 and CDR2: SGHVS, FNYEAQ. The CDR3 runs 15 residues.

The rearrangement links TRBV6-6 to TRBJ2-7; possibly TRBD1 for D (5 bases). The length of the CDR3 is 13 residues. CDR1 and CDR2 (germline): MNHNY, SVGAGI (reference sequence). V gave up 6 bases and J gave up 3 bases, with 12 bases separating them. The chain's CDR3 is CASSSGQLYEQYV. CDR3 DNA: TGTGCCAGCAGCTCCGGACAACTCTACGAGCAGTACGTC.

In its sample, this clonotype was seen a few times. The CDR3 DNA sequence: TGTGCCAGCAGCTTGCCCGGGGTGCCCCCTCTCTCTGGGGCCAACGTCCTGACTTTC. It codes for CASSLPGVPPLSGANVLTF. The chain has TRBV5-4 and TRBJ2-6, with TRBD2 as a possible D gene (5 bases). The CDR3 runs 19 residues. V shed 1 base and J shed 0 bases, with 17 bases lying between them. Germline V gene data show CDR1 as SGHNT and CDR2 as YYREEE (reference sequence).